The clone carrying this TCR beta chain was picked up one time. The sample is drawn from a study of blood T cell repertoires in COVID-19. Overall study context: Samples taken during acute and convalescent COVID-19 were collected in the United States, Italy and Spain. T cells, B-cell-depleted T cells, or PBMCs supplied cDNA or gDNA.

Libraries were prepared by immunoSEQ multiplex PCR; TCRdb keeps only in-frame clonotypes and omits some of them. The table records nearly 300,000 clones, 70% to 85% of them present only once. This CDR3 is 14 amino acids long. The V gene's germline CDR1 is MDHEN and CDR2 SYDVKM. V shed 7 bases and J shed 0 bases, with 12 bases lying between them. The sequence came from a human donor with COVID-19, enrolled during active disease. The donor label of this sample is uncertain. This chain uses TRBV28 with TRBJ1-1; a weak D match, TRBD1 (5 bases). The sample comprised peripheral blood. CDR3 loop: CASTATGVNTEAFF. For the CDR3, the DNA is TGTGCCAGCACCGCCACGGGGGTGAACACTGAAGCTTTCTTT.